A single sample gave rise to the 27 T cell receptor beta chains below, sequenced in a study of radiotherapy plus CTLA-4 blockade in lung cancer listed by TCRdb under 2018. The library was generated by the immunoSEQ multiplex PCR assay. TCRdb carries this immuneACCESS record with in-frame sequences only. Its versions omit some clonotypes, under half of them owing to an unresolved V gene in the studies checked, with the rest unexplained. A total of approximately 83,000 clones appear in this sample, 78% of them only once. The top ten constitute more than 3.5% of the sample. The specimen comprised peripheral blood, sampled from a patient treated with radiotherapy plus ipilimumab. Receptors originate from a human donor with non-small cell lung cancer who had a partial response to radiotherapy plus ipilimumab. Some clones in this sample may be carry-over from other donors' samples.

V gene TRBV15 combines with J gene TRBJ2-2; TRBD2 agrees at 7 bases. The J segment lost 4 bases and the V segment lost 0 bases, leaving 8 bases of the junction unmatched. The CDR3 is made up of 17 amino acids. Per the germline V gene, CDR1 is LNHNV and CDR2 is YYDKDF (reference sequence). CDR3 sequence (DNA): TGTGCCACCAGCAGAGATTTTGCGGGAGTCGGCACCGGGGAGCTGTTTTTT. Its translation is CATSRDFAGVGTGELFF.

This clone has only a few counts. The chain combines TRBV25-1 with TRBJ2-1; 11 bases are shared with TRBD2. Germline trimming cut 2 bases from V and 3 bases from J; bases unmatched to any gene: 3. The CDR3 is made up of 16 amino acids. Germline assignment: CDR1 MGHDK and CDR2 SYGVNS. The CDR3 reads CASSERGTSGYNEQFF. As DNA, the CDR3 is TGTGCCAGCAGTGAAAGGGGGACTAGCGGCTACAATGAGCAGTTCTTC.

The chain employs TRBV6-1 and TRBJ2-4, with D maybe TRBD2 (6 bases). The V gene lost 6 bases and the J gene lost 15 bases, with 21 bases spanning the gap. Germline-derived CDR1 and CDR2 are MNHNS and SASEGT. The CDR3 has 13 amino acids. This CDR3 is CASRRESTREMYF. As DNA, the CDR3 is TGTGCCAGCAGAAGGGAATCGACTAGAGAAATGTACTTC.

This chain joins TRBV19 and TRBJ2-5, with TRBD1 as a possible D gene (6 bases). The V end was cut by 3 bases, the J end by 5 bases, with 10 bases between. Germline CDR1 is LNHDA and CDR2 is SQIVND (reference sequence). The CDR3 has 13 amino acids. The CDR3 region is CASSIQGSETQYF. The CDR3 DNA reads as TGTGCCAGTAGTATTCAGGGGTCGGAGACCCAGTACTTC.

This clone was detected a few times. The V and J genes are TRBV7-9 and TRBJ1-5; 8 nucleotides match TRBD1. V was clipped by 1 base and J by 3 bases; unmatched bases: 5. The CDR3 consists of 16 residues. Germline loops: CDR1 SEHNR, CDR2 FQNEAQ (reference sequence). CDR3 amino acids: CASSLGGTGANQPQHF. The CDR3 region has the DNA TGTGCCAGCAGCTTAGGGGGGACAGGCGCCAATCAGCCCCAGCATTTT.

This clone has only a few counts. The chain joins TRBV4-1 to TRBJ1-1; the match to TRBD1 covers 7 bases. This CDR3 comprises 16 residues. Germline values: CDR1 MGHRA, CDR2 YSYEKL. Trimming cost V 5 bases and J 4 bases; bases outside gene matches: 13. CDR3 amino acids: CASSNILTGFGTEAFF. CDR3 DNA sequence: TGCGCCAGCAGCAATATCCTGACAGGGTTTGGCACTGAAGCTTTCTTT.

The J gene is TRBJ1-5, the V gene TRBV7-2; D is ambiguous. The CDR3 runs 14 residues. In germline, CDR1 is SGHTA, CDR2 FQGNSA. V lost 3 bases and J lost 4, with 10 bases in between. The CDR3 nucleotides are TGTGCCAGCAGCTTCGCAGGTAGTAATCAGCCCCAGCATTTT. Its translation: CASSFAGSNQPQHF.

This chain links TRBV19 with TRBJ1-3, with D unclear. The CDR3 has 16 residues. CDR1 and CDR2 (germline): LNHDA, SQIVND (reference sequence). Trimming removed 3 bases from V and 0 bases from J, with 12 bases in between. Here the CDR3 DNA reads TGTGCCAGTAGTATCGCTGGCCTCCCCTCTGGAAACACCATATATTTT. It translates to CASSIAGLPSGNTIYF.

The V and J genes are TRBV11-3 and TRBJ2-3; 7 nucleotides line up with TRBD2. Germline CDR1 and CDR2: SGHNT and YENEEA. The CDR3 contains 16 residues. J lost 4 bases, V lost 1 base, and 8 bases had no gene match. The CDR3 region is CASSLVAGVYSDTQYF. CDR3 sequence (DNA): TGTGCCAGCAGCTTAGTTGCGGGAGTTTATTCAGATACGCAGTATTTT.

J is TRBJ1-2 and V is TRBV7-3; D is perhaps TRBD1 (5 bases). The germline V gene has CDR1 SGHTA and CDR2 FQGTGA. The CDR3 sequence is 15 residues long. Deletions cut 5 bases from V and 0 bases from J, with 13 bases between. CDR3: CASSPVRGTNYGYTF. For the CDR3, the DNA is TGTGCCAGCAGCCCCGTTCGGGGGACTAACTATGGCTACACCTTC.

The chain combines TRBV2 with TRBJ2-3, with D tentatively TRBD1 (7 bases). Germline V CDR1 and CDR2: SNHLY, FYNNEI. Trimming took 7 bases from V and 7 from J, leaving 21 bases between them. The CDR3 consists of 15 residues. CDR3 sequence: CASTIQGGAHYTQYF. The DNA of the CDR3 is TGTGCCAGCACCATTCAGGGGGGTGCACACTATACGCAGTATTTT.

The chain employs TRBV9 and TRBJ1-3; D is perhaps TRBD1 (6 bases). CDR1 SGDLS and CDR2 YYNGEE come from the germline V gene. V dropped 4 bases and J dropped 0 bases, with 17 bases sitting between them. The CDR3 consists of 17 residues. The CDR3 bases are TGTGCCAGCAGCCTACAGGGACGGAGCGTCTCTGGAAACACCATATATTTT. As protein: CASSLQGRSVSGNTIYF.

This chain links TRBV11-3 with TRBJ1-1; tentative D call: TRBD1 (6 bases). Trimming pared 3 bases from V and 0 bases from J, leaving 8 bases between. This CDR3 is 14 amino acids long. Germline CDR1 is SGHNT and CDR2 is YENEEA. In DNA form, the CDR3 reads TGTGCCAGCAGCTTGACAGGCATGAACACTGAAGCTTTCTTT. Amino acid sequence: CASSLTGMNTEAFF.

V is TRBV28 and J is TRBJ2-1, with TRBD1 identical over 11 bases. This CDR3 is 13 amino acids long. Trimming removed 11 bases from V and 10 bases from J; junction bases left unmatched: 10. Germline V gene sequence: CDR1 MDHEN, CDR2 SYDVKM. The CDR3 loop is CAWGTGGIWEQFF. CDR3 nucleotide sequence: TGTGCCTGGGGGACAGGGGGTATTTGGGAGCAGTTCTTC.

CDR3 sequence: CASSLQSTGRWNEQFF. Here the CDR3 DNA reads TGTGCCAGCAGCCTACAATCGACAGGGCGGTGGAATGAGCAGTTCTTC. The V and J genes are TRBV7-9 and TRBJ2-1; TRBD1 agrees at 7 bases. V was pared by 5 bases and J by 7 bases, with 14 bases of the junction left unmatched. This CDR3 is 16 amino acids long. From germline, CDR1 is SEHNR and CDR2 FQNEAQ (reference sequence).

The genes are TRBV10-2 and TRBJ2-1; 7 bases match TRBD2. The V gene end was trimmed by 0 bases and the J gene end by 3 bases; junction bases not matched to a gene: 5. Per germline, CDR1 WSHSY and CDR2 SAAADI. The CDR3 covers 16 residues. This chain's CDR3 is CASSESVLAVYNEQFF. The CDR3 nucleotides are TGCGCCAGCAGTGAGTCGGTGCTAGCGGTCTACAATGAGCAGTTCTTC.

The chain uses TRBV5-1 and TRBJ1-6, with D possibly matching TRBD1 (5 bases). Germline CDR1 SGHRS, CDR2 YFSETQ. V was cut by 0 bases and J by 8 bases, with 9 bases left in between. The CDR3 extends over 14 amino acids. The DNA for the CDR3 is TGCGCCAGCAGCTTGGCGGGGGGGTATTCACCCCTCCACTTT. It translates to CASSLAGGYSPLHF.

The chain combines TRBV29-1 with TRBJ2-3; 7 bases align to TRBD2. With V trimmed by 7 bases and J by 4 bases, 14 bases remained unmatched. This CDR3 region has 15 residues. CDR1 is SQVTM, CDR2 ANQGSEA, per germline. In DNA form, the CDR3 reads TGCAGCGCTGGCACCCATGGCGGGAGTGCAGATACGCAGTATTTT. This gives the protein CSAGTHGGSADTQYF.

The chain uses TRBV5-4 and TRBJ1-1; TRBD1 might be the D (5 bases). The CDR3 contains 14 residues. Germline V lookup: CDR1 SGHNT, CDR2 YYREEE (reference sequence). V was shortened by 2 bases and J by 4 bases, with 12 bases between the two germline ends. The CDR3 sequence: CASSFLREGTEAFF. DNA of the CDR3: TGTGCCAGCAGCTTTCTCAGGGAGGGCACTGAAGCTTTCTTT.

This chain connects TRBV5-6 to TRBJ2-5; tentatively, D is TRBD2 (5 bases). The CDR3 covers 14 residues. The V end was cut by 2 bases, the J end by 5 bases, with 13 bases between. The germline V gene has CDR1 SGHDT and CDR2 YYEEEE. The CDR3 loop is CASSFPTAGETQYF. For the CDR3, the DNA is TGTGCCAGCAGCTTTCCGACTGCGGGCGAGACCCAGTACTTC.

The table lists this clone with a count of one. This chain connects TRBV7-8 to TRBJ1-1; D ambiguous. This CDR3 has 13 residues. Trimming took 5 bases from V and 2 from J, leaving 9 bases between them. Germline CDR1 SGHVS, CDR2 FQNEAQ. CDR3 bases: TGTGCCAGCAGCGAGCGAATAAACACTGAAGCTTTCTTT. Its protein product is CASSERINTEAFF.

The chain recombines TRBV11-3 with TRBJ2-7; no firm D call. With 4 bases removed from V and 4 bases from J, the gap between germline ends came to 5 bases. CDR3 size: 11 residues. Germline V lookup: CDR1 SGHNT, CDR2 YENEEA. The CDR3 DNA sequence: TGTGCCAGCAGCTCCTTTTACGAGCAGTACTTC. Protein: CASSSFYEQYF.

V usage is TRBV5-8 and J usage is TRBJ2-5; 10 bases agree with TRBD1. This CDR3 is 15 amino acids long. V shed 3 bases and J 4 bases; nucleotides not matched to a gene: 6. The germline gives CDR1 SGHTS, CDR2 YDEGEE. CDR3 bases: TGTGCCAGCAGCTGGGGGGACAGGGGTGGAGAGACCCAGTACTTC. This translates into CASSWGDRGGETQYF.

The sample holds one count of this clone. This CDR3 reads CASSPRDRPNEKLFF. The CDR3 DNA follows: TGTGCCAGCAGCCCGCGGGACAGGCCTAATGAAAAACTGTTTTTT. The J gene is TRBJ1-4, the V gene TRBV7-8, with TRBD1 identical over 8 bases. With V trimmed by 5 bases and J by 3 bases, 5 bases remained unmatched. The CDR3 is 15 amino acids. Germline V gene lookup returns CDR1 SGHVS and CDR2 FQNEAQ. The full variable domain, completed using reference TRBV7-8 and TRBJ1-4, is GAGVSQSPRYKVAKRGQDVALRCDPISGHVSLFWYQQALGQGPEFLTYFQNEAQLDKSGLPSDRFFAERPEGSVSTLKIQRTQQEDSAVYLCASSPRDRPNEKLFFGSGTQLSVL.

The genes are TRBV6-1 and TRBJ2-7; no clear D gene. V lost 2 bases and J lost 0, with 11 bases in between. The CDR3 covers 15 residues. The germline V gene encodes CDR1 MNHNS and CDR2 SASEGT. CDR3 sequence (DNA): TGTGCCAGCAGTGAATGGTCTACAGTCTCCTACGAGCAGTACTTC. Translated, it gives CASSEWSTVSYEQYF.

This chain uses TRBV11-2 with TRBJ2-5, with D tentatively TRBD2 (7 bases). V lost 7 bases and J lost 4, with 16 bases in between. Germline-derived CDR1 and CDR2 are SGHAT and FQNNGV. The CDR3 extends over 14 amino acids. The CDR3 bases are TGTGCCAGCAACGTGGGGGGGCGGGTAGAGACCCAGTACTTC. Translated, it gives CASNVGGRVETQYF.

This chain links TRBV6-6 with TRBJ2-3; 12 bases match TRBD2. From germline, CDR1 is MNHNY and CDR2 SVGAGI (reference sequence). V shed 5 bases, J shed 7 bases, and the junction held 4 bases outside the gene matches. The CDR3 consists of 14 residues. CDR3 sequence: CASSPTSGRHTQYF. The CDR3 DNA follows: TGTGCCAGCAGTCCGACTAGCGGGAGACATACGCAGTATTTT.